This T cell receptor (beta chain) was obtained from a study of cytotoxic CD8 clonotypes in ibrutinib-treated CLL. About the study: Results showed around 25 partial and 2 complete responses; following median 68 months, approximately 14 remained remitted, roughly 12 advanced. Whole-study findings and limits: Clonality showed a rise at ibrutinib response that reversed toward baseline at progression. Clonality (at baseline) was higher than in age-matched healthy donors and tracked circulating CD8+ T-cell counts.

V shed 4 bases and J shed 8 bases, with 14 bases lying between them. The CDR3 is 13 residues long. Germline lookup yields CDR1 SGHAT and CDR2 FQDESV (reference sequence). Regarding this clone: The antigen is not known.

Investigators sought sequencing depths of between 1 in 200,000 and 1 in 1 million T cells. Profiling relied on immunoSEQ multiplex PCR, and the TCRdb table lists in-frame clones only, not all of them. Here the sample spans some 300,000 clones, roughly 85% being singletons. The chain is built from TRBV11-1 and TRBJ1-2; possibly TRBD1 for D (6 bases). Source: PBMCs, taken before ibrutinib treatment. The source is a human donor with chronic lymphocytic leukemia. The DNA for the CDR3 is TGTGCCAGCAGCTCTCTATGGGGGCACGGCTACACCTTC. It codes for CASSSLWGHGYTF.